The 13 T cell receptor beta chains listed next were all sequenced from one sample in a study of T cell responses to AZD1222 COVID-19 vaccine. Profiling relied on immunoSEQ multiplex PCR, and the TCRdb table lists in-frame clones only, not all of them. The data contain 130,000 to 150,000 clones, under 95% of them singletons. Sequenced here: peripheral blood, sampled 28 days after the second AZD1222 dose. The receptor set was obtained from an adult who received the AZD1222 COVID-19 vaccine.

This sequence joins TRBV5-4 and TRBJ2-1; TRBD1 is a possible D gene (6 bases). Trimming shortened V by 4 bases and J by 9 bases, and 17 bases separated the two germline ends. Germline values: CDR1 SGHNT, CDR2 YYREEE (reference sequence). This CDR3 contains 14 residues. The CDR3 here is CASSNRQEFGEQFF. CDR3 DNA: TGTGCCAGCAGCAACAGACAGGAATTCGGTGAGCAGTTCTTC.

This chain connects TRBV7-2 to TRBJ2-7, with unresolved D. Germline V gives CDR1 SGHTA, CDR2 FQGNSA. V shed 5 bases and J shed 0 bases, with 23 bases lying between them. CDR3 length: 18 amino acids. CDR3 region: CASSPNNILRPSSYEQYF. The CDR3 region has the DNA TGTGCCAGCAGCCCTAATAATATACTACGACCCAGCTCCTACGAGCAGTACTTC.

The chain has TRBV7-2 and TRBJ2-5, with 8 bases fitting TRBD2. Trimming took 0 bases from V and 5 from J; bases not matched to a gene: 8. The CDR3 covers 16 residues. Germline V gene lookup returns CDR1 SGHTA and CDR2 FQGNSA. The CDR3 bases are TGTGCCAGCAGCTTAGCGCGGGCTAGCGGGCGGGAGACCCAGTACTTC. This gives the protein CASSLARASGRETQYF.

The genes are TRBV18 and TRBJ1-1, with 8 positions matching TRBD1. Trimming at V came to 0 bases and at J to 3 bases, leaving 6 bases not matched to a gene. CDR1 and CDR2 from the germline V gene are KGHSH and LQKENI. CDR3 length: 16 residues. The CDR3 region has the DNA TGTGCCAGCTCACCACCGTACAGGGGGGTTGACACTGAAGCTTTCTTT. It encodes CASSPPYRGVDTEAFF.

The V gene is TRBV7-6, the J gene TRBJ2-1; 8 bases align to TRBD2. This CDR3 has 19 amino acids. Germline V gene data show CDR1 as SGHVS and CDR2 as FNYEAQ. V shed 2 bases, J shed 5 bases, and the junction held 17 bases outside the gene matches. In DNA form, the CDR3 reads TGTGCCAGCAGCTTAATAACGGCGGGGGGCCTTACGCTTAACAATGAGCAGTTCTTC. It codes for CASSLITAGGLTLNNEQFF.

The CDR3 spells CATSSLDRAGTEAFF. CDR3 nucleotide sequence: TGTGCCACCAGCAGCCTGGACAGGGCAGGCACTGAAGCTTTCTTT. The V and J genes are TRBV15 and TRBJ1-1, with TRBD1 identical over 8 bases. This CDR3 region has 15 residues. V was clipped by 3 bases and J by 4 bases; unmatched bases: 7. Germline CDR1 LNHNV, CDR2 YYDKDF (reference sequence). The variable domain in full, completed from reference TRBV15 and TRBJ1-1, reads DAMVIQNPRYQVTQFGKPVTLSCSQTLNHNVMYWYQQKSSQAPKLLFHYYDKDFNNEADTPDNFQSRRPNTSFCFLDIRSPGLGDTAMYLCATSSLDRAGTEAFFGQGTRLTVV.

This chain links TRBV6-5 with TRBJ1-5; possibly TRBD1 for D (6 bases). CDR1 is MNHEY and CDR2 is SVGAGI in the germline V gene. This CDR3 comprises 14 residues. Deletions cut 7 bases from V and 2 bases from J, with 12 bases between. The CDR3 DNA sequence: TGTGCCAGCAAGGGGGATTATGGCAATCAGCCCCAGCATTTT. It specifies CASKGDYGNQPQHF.

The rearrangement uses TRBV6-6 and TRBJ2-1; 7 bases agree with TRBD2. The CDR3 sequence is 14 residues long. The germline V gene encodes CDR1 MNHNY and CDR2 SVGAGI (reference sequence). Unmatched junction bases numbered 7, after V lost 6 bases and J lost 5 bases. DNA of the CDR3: TGTGCCAGCAGGCCAACTAGCGACCACAATGAGCAGTTCTTC. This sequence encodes CASRPTSDHNEQFF.

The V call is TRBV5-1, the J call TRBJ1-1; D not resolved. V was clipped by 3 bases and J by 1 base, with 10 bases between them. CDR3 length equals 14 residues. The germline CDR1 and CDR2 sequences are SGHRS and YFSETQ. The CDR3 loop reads CASSSRAGNTEAFF. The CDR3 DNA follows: TGCGCCAGCAGCTCACGGGCAGGGAACACTGAAGCTTTCTTT.

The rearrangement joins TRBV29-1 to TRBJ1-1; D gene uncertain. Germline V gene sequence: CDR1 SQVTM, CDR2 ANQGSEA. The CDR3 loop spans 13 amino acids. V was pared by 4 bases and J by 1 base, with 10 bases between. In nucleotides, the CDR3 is TGCAGCGTTGTGGCAGTTACGAACACTGAAGCTTTCTTT. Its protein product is CSVVAVTNTEAFF.

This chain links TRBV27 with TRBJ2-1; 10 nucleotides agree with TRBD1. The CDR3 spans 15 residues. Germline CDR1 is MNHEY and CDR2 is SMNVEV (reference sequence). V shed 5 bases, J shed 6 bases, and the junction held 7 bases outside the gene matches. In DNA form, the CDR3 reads TGTGCCAGCAGTCTCGGGACAGGGGCTCTCAATGAGCAGTTCTTC. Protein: CASSLGTGALNEQFF.

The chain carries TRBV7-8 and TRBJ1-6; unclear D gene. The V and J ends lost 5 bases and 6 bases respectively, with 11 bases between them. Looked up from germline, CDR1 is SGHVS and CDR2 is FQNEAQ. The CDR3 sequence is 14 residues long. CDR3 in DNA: TGTGCCAGCAGCCCTCTAACCAGTAATTCACCCCTCCACTTT. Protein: CASSPLTSNSPLHF.

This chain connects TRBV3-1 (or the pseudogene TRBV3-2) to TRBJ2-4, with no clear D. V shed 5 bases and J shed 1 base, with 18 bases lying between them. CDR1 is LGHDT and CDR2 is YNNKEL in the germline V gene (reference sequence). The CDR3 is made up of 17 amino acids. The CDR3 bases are TGTGCCAGCAGCTACCGCCATGGAGCCTTGGCCAAAAACATTCAGTACTTC. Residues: CASSYRHGALAKNIQYF.